These 7 T cell receptor beta chains originate from one sample sequenced in a study of blood T cell repertoires in COVID-19. Profiling relied on immunoSEQ multiplex PCR, and the TCRdb table lists in-frame clones only, not all of them. The table records 200,000 to 250,000 clones, 88% of them present only once. Sequenced: PBMCs or T cells enriched from blood (not recorded which). These receptor sequences come from a woman aged 25 to 39 who had been exposed to COVID-19.

This chain connects TRBV5-1 to TRBJ2-7, with D possibly matching TRBD1 (6 bases). This CDR3 has 14 amino acids. Germline-derived CDR1 and CDR2 are SGHRS and YFSETQ. V lost 2 bases and J 5 bases, leaving 14 bases between the germline ends. The CDR3 reads CASSFNRASDEQYF. The CDR3 nucleotides read TGCGCCAGCAGCTTCAACAGGGCGTCGGACGAGCAGTACTTC.

This rearrangement joins TRBV4-1 to TRBJ2-3, with a weak D call TRBD1 (5 bases). V lost 0 bases, J lost 4 bases, and 5 bases lay in between. Germline CDR1 and CDR2: MGHRA and YSYEKL. CDR3 length: 13 amino acids. CDR3 protein: CASSQEGPDTQYF. CDR3 in DNA: TGCGCCAGCAGCCAAGAGGGGCCAGATACGCAGTATTTT.

The chain recombines TRBV28 with TRBJ2-7; no clear D. Germline assignment: CDR1 MDHEN and CDR2 SYDVKM. The CDR3 is 12 residues long. V lost 4 bases to trimming and J lost 4 bases, with 8 bases between them. CDR3 residues: CASSSRVYEQYF. The CDR3 DNA is TGTGCCAGCAGTTCTCGAGTTTACGAGCAGTACTTC.

V usage is TRBV9 and J usage is TRBJ2-2; the match to TRBD1 covers 9 bases. Germline loops: CDR1 SGDLS, CDR2 YYNGEE. J lost 4 bases, V lost 0 bases, and 7 bases had no gene match. This CDR3 spans 17 amino acids. CDR3 sequence reads: CASSVELWTGVTGELFF. DNA of the CDR3: TGTGCCAGCAGCGTAGAACTCTGGACAGGGGTCACCGGGGAGCTGTTTTTT.

This clone came up once. The chain has TRBV4-1 and TRBJ2-3; a weak D match, TRBD1 (6 bases). V lost 0 bases, J lost 0 bases, and 10 bases lay in between. In germline, CDR1 is MGHRA, CDR2 YSYEKL. The CDR3 runs 16 residues. In DNA, the CDR3 is TGCGCCAGCAGCCAAGATGAGGGGGATAGCACAGATACGCAGTATTTT. It specifies CASSQDEGDSTDTQYF.

This clone showed up just once. The V call is TRBV7-9, the J call TRBJ2-7; weak D call: TRBD2 (6 bases). The length of the CDR3 is 13 residues. Trimming took 6 bases from V and 6 from J, leaving 15 bases between them. Germline CDR1 and CDR2: SEHNR and FQNEAQ (reference sequence). This chain's CDR3 is CASSPSRGSEQYF. The CDR3 bases are TGTGCCAGCAGTCCATCCCGGGGGAGCGAGCAGTACTTC.

This rearrangement joins TRBV10-1 to TRBJ2-7; unclear D gene. CDR1 is WNHNN and CDR2 is SYGVQD in the germline V gene (reference sequence). The germline V and J ends were trimmed by 0 bases and 0 bases, with 6 bases remaining between them. The CDR3 covers 14 residues. The CDR3 nucleotides read TGCGCCAGCAGTGAGTCTGCGAGCTCCTACGAGCAGTACTTC. This translates into CASSESASSYEQYF.